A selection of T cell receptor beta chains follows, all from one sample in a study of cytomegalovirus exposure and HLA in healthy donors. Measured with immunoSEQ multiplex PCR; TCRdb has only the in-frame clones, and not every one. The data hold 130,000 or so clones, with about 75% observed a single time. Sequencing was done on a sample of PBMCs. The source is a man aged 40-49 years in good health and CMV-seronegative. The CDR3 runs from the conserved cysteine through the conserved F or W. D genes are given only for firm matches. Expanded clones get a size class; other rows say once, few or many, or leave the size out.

CDR3: CASSTSGMNEKLFF; DNA: TGCGCCAGCAGCACTTCCGGGATGAATGAAAAACTGTTTTTT; size: -; length: 14; V: TRBV5-1; J: TRBJ1-4; D: -
CDR3: CASSPRQGGGYTF; DNA: TGCGCCAGCAGCCCCAGACAGGGAGGTGGCTACACCTTC; size: -; length: 13; V: TRBV5-1; J: TRBJ1-2; D: TRBD1
CDR3: CASSSKDILNSGANVLTF; DNA: TGTGCCAGCAGCTCGAAGGACATCTTGAACTCTGGGGCCAACGTCCTGACTTTC; size: -; length: 18; V: TRBV7-9; J: TRBJ2-6; D: -
CDR3: CASSAVEVYGYTF; DNA: TGTGCCAGCAGCGCCGTGGAGGTTTATGGCTACACCTTC; size: -; length: 13; V: TRBV7-3; J: TRBJ1-2; D: -
CDR3: CASGVSNQPQHF; DNA: TGTGCCAGCGGAGTAAGCAATCAGCCCCAGCATTTT; size: once; length: 12; V: TRBV28; J: TRBJ1-5; D: -
CDR3: CASSIGGGTEAFF; DNA: TGTGCCAGTAGTATCGGGGGGGGCACTGAAGCTTTCTTT; size: -; length: 13; V: TRBV19; J: TRBJ1-1; D: -
CDR3: CASSATGGGLGYGYTF; DNA: TGTGCCAGCAGCGCGACAGGGGGCGGGCTAGGCTATGGCTACACCTTC; size: -; length: 16; V: TRBV2; J: TRBJ1-2; D: TRBD1
CDR3: CASTGYDEQFF; DNA: TGTGCCAGCACGGGGTACGATGAGCAGTTCTTC; size: -; length: 11; V: TRBV2; J: TRBJ2-1; D: -
CDR3: CASSIPDSPLHF; DNA: TGTGCCAGTAGTATACCGGATTCACCCCTCCACTTT; size: -; length: 12; V: TRBV19; J: TRBJ1-6; D: -
CDR3: CASSTFLDRAPFSNQPQHF; DNA: TGTGCCAGTAGTACCTTCTTGGACAGGGCTCCGTTTAGCAATCAGCCCCAGCATTTT; size: -; length: 19; V: TRBV19; J: TRBJ1-5; D: TRBD1
CDR3: CASSPPPGGMSYNEQFF; DNA: TGTGCCAGCAGCCCCCCCCCGGGGGGCATGTCCTACAATGAGCAGTTCTTC; size: -; length: 17; V: TRBV7-6; J: TRBJ2-1; D: -
CDR3: CASSSRGDAYNEQFF; DNA: TGTGCCAGCAGCTCCCGGGGGGATGCCTACAATGAGCAGTTCTTC; size: once; length: 15; V: TRBV7-2; J: TRBJ2-1; D: TRBD2
CDR3: CASSLISGTGKLEAFF; DNA: TGTGCCAGCAGCTTAATCTCCGGGACAGGGAAACTCGAAGCTTTCTTT; size: -; length: 16; V: TRBV5-6; J: TRBJ1-1; D: TRBD1
CDR3: CASSLSPSSYEQYF; DNA: TGTGCCAGCAGCTTGTCTCCCAGCTCCTACGAGCAGTACTTC; size: -; length: 14; V: TRBV5-4; J: TRBJ2-7; D: -
CDR3: CAISESRVDEQFF; DNA: TGTGCCATCAGTGAGTCACGGGTTGATGAGCAGTTCTTC; size: -; length: 13; V: TRBV10-3; J: TRBJ2-1; D: -
CDR3: CASTPDYGYTF; DNA: TGTGCCAGCACCCCCGACTATGGCTACACCTTC; size: few; length: 11; V: TRBV7-2; J: TRBJ1-2; D: -
CDR3: CASSLRTSGDTGELFF; DNA: TGCGCCAGCAGCCTTCGGACTAGCGGGGACACCGGGGAGCTGTTTTTT; size: few; length: 16; V: TRBV5-1; J: TRBJ2-2; D: TRBD2
CDR3: CASSGRGGWPQHF; DNA: TGTGCCAGCAGCGGTAGGGGTGGATGGCCCCAGCATTTT; size: once; length: 13; V: TRBV6-5; J: TRBJ1-5; D: -
CDR3: CASSFNRRNSPLHF; DNA: TGTGCCAGCAGCTTTAACAGGAGAAATTCACCCCTCCACTTT; size: -; length: 14; V: TRBV5-6; J: TRBJ1-6; D: -
CDR3: CSGELAGGPTDTQYF; DNA: TGCAGCGGGGAATTAGCGGGGGGTCCCACAGATACGCAGTATTTT; size: once; length: 15; V: TRBV29-1; J: TRBJ2-3; D: TRBD2
CDR3: CASSLGGEPNYGYTF; DNA: TGTGCCAGCAGCTTAGGGGGAGAACCAAACTATGGCTACACCTTC; size: -; length: 15; V: TRBV11-2; J: TRBJ1-2; D: -
CDR3: CASSLDREGTQYF; DNA: TGTGCCAGCAGCTTAGACAGGGAGGGGACCCAGTACTTC; size: -; length: 13; V: TRBV7-8; J: TRBJ2-5; D: -
CDR3: CSATSTDTQYF; DNA: TGCAGTGCCACTAGTACAGATACGCAGTATTTT; size: once; length: 11; V: TRBV20-1; J: TRBJ2-3; D: -
CDR3: CASSRPGTGSYEQYF; DNA: TGTGCCAGCAGCCGTCCCGGGACAGGGTCCTACGAGCAGTACTTC; size: -; length: 15; V: TRBV5-4; J: TRBJ2-7; D: TRBD1
CDR3: CASSPTGFPYEQYF; DNA: TGTGCCAGCAGCCCGACAGGGTTTCCCTACGAGCAGTACTTC; size: -; length: 14; V: TRBV6-6; J: TRBJ2-7; D: TRBD1
CDR3: CASSPVTGYDGYTF; DNA: TGTGCCAGCTCACCAGTGACAGGGTACGACGGCTACACCTTC; size: -; length: 14; V: TRBV18; J: TRBJ1-2; D: TRBD1
CDR3: CASSWDPGGTIYF; DNA: TGTGCCAGCAGTTGGGACCCCGGGGGCACCATATATTTT; size: -; length: 13; V: TRBV6-5; J: TRBJ1-3; D: -
CDR3: CASSAGRAGSTDTQYF; DNA: TGTGCCAGCAGTGCCGGCAGGGCAGGGAGCACAGATACGCAGTATTTT; size: -; length: 16; V: TRBV6-1; J: TRBJ2-3; D: -
CDR3: CASSERDRVYEQYF; DNA: TGTGCCAGCAGTGAAAGGGACAGAGTCTACGAGCAGTACTTC; size: once; length: 14; V: TRBV6-1; J: TRBJ2-7; D: TRBD1
CDR3: CARSLVQNYEQYF; DNA: TGTGCCAGAAGCTTGGTACAGAACTACGAGCAGTACTTC; size: -; length: 13; V: TRBV5-3; J: TRBJ2-7; D: -
CDR3: CASREGSGNTIYF; DNA: TGTGCCAGTAGAGAGGGCTCTGGAAACACCATATATTTT; size: -; length: 13; V: TRBV19; J: TRBJ1-3; D: -
CDR3: CASSQGLAGLGTQYF; DNA: TGTGCCAGCAGCCAAGGACTAGCGGGGCTCGGGACCCAGTACTTC; size: -; length: 15; V: TRBV14; J: TRBJ2-5; D: TRBD2
CDR3: CASSHDSPLNYNSPLHF; DNA: TGTGCCAGCAGTCACGACAGTCCCTTAAACTATAATTCACCCCTCCACTTT; size: -; length: 17; V: TRBV27; J: TRBJ1-6; D: -
CDR3: CASRQGANNQPQHF; DNA: TGTGCCAGCAGACAGGGGGCCAACAATCAGCCCCAGCATTTT; size: few; length: 14; V: TRBV2; J: TRBJ1-5; D: TRBD1